This T cell receptor beta chain comes out of a study of CD8+ T cells in alopecia areata. A few counts support this clone. V was clipped by 7 bases and J by 5 bases, with 14 bases between them. The germline V gene has CDR1 SQVTM and CDR2 ANQGSEA. This CDR3 has 12 amino acids. Treatment here: oral pan-JAK inhibitor, 5-10 mg twice daily. Isolated RNA was reverse transcribed into cDNA used as the sequencing template. Repertoires were generated with immunoSEQ multiplex PCR, while TCRdb's copy carries only in-frame clones and drops some. The sample consists of 150,000 to 250,000 clones, roughly three fifths of them appearing once.

The V call is TRBV29-1, the J call TRBJ2-5, with D possibly TRBD1 on 6 matching bases. The specimen was CD4+ T cells sorted from blood, collected at week 4, from a patient treated with tofacitinib. This TCR was recovered from a human donor with alopecia areata. The CDR3 spells CSGTPTGETQYF. The CDR3 DNA reads as TGCAGCGGTACTCCCACAGGGGAGACCCAGTACTTC.